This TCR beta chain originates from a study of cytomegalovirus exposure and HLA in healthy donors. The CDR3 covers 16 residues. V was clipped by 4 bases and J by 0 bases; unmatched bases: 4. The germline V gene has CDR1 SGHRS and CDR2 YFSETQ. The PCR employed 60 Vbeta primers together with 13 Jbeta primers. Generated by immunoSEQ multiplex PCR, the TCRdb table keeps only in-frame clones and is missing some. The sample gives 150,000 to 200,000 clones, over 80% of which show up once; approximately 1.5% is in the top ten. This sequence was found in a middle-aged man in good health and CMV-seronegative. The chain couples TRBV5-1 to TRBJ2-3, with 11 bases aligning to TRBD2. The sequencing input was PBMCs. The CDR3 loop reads CASSVSGGGSTDTQYF. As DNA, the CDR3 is TGCGCCAGCAGCGTTAGCGGGGGGGGGAGCACAGATACGCAGTATTTT.